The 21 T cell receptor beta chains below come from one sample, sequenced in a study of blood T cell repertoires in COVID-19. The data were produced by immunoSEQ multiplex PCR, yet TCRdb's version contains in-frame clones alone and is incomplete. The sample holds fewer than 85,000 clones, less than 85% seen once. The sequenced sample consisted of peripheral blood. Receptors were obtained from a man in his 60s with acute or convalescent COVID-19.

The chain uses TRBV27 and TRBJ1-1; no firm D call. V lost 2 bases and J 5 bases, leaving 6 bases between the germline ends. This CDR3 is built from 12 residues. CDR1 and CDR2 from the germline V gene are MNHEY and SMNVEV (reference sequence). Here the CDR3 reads CASSLPGTEAFF. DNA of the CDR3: TGTGCCAGCAGTTTACCGGGGACTGAAGCTTTCTTT.

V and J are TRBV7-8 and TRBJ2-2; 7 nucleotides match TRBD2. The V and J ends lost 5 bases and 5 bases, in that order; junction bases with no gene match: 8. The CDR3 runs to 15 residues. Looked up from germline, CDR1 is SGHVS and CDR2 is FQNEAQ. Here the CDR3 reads CASSSSNGGTGELFF. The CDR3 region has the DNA TGTGCCAGCAGCAGCTCGAACGGGGGGACCGGGGAGCTGTTTTTT.

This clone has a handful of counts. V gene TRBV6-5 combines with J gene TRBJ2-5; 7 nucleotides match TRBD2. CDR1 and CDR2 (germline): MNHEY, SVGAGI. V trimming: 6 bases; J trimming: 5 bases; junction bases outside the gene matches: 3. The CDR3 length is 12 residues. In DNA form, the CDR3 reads TGTGCCAGCAGGCGGCGGGGGGAGACCCAGTACTTC. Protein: CASRRRGETQYF.

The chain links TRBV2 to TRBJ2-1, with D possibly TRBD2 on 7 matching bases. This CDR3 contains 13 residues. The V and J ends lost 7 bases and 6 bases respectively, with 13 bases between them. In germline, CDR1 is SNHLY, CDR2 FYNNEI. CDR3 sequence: CASTEGGGNEQFF. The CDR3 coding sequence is TGTGCCAGCACCGAGGGGGGGGGCAATGAGCAGTTCTTC.

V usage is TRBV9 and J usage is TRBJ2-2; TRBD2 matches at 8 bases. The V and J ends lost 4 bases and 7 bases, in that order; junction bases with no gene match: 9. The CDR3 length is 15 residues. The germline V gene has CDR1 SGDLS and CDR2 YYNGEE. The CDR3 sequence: CASSLFGGAVGELFF. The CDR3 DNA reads TGTGCCAGCAGCCTCTTCGGGGGGGCGGTCGGGGAGCTGTTTTTT.

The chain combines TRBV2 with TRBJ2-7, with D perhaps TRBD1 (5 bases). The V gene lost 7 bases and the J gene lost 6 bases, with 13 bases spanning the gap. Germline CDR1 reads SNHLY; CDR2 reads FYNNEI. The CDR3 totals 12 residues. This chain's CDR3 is CASTYRYGEQYV. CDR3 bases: TGTGCCAGCACTTACAGGTATGGCGAGCAGTACGTC.

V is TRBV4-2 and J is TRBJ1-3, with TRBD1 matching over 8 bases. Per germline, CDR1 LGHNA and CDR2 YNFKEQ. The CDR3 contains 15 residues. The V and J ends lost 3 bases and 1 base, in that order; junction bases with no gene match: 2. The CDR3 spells CASSQYRGSGNTIYF. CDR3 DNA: TGTGCCAGCAGCCAGTACAGGGGGTCTGGAAACACCATATATTTT.

Written as DNA, the CDR3 is TGTGCCAGCAGCACTACGGCTCGTGATACGCAGTATTTT. Residues: CASSTTARDTQYF. The V call is TRBV7-3, the J call TRBJ2-3; no clear D. This CDR3 contains 13 residues. The V gene lost 5 bases and the J gene lost 6 bases, with 12 bases spanning the gap. Per germline, CDR1 SGHTA and CDR2 FQGTGA.

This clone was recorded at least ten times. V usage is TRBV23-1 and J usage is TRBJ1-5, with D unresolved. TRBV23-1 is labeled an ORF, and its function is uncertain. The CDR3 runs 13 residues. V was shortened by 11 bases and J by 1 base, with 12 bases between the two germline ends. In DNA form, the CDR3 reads TGCGCCGGATCGGGGTTAAGCAATCAGCCCCAGCATTTT. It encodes CAGSGLSNQPQHF.

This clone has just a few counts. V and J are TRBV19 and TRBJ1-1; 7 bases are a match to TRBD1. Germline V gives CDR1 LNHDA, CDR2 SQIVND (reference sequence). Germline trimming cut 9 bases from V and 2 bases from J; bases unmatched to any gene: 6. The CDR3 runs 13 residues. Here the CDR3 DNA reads TGTGCCAGCCAAGACAGGGAAAACACTGAAGCTTTCTTT. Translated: CASQDRENTEAFF.

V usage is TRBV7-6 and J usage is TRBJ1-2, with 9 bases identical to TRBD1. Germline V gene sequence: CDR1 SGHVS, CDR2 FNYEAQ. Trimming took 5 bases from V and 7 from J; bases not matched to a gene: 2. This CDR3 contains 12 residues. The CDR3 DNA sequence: TGTGCCAGCAGCGGACAGGGGACTGGCTACACCTTC. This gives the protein CASSGQGTGYTF.

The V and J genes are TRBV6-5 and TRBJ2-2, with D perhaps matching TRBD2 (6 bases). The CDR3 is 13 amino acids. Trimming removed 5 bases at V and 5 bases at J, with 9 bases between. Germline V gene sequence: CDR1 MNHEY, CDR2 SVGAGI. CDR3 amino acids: CASSIAATGELFF. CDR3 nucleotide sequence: TGTGCCAGCAGTATAGCGGCAACCGGGGAGCTGTTTTTT.

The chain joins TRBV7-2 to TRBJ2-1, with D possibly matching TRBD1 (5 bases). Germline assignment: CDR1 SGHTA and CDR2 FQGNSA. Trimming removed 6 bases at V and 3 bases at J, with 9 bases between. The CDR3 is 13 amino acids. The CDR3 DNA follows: TGTGCCAGCAGGAAAGGGGTCTACAATGAGCAGTTCTTC. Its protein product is CASRKGVYNEQFF.

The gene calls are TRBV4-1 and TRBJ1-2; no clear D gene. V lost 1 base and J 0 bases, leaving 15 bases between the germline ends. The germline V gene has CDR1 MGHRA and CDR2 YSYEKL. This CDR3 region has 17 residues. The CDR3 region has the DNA TGCGCCAGCAGCCAAGGGGCCGGGAGGGATGCTAACTATGGCTACACCTTC. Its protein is CASSQGAGRDANYGYTF.

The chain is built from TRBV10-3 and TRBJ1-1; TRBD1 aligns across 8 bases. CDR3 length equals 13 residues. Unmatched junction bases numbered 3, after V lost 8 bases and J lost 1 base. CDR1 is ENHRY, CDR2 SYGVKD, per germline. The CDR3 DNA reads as TGTGCCATCCAGGGGGCCCAGAACACTGAAGCTTTCTTT. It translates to CAIQGAQNTEAFF.

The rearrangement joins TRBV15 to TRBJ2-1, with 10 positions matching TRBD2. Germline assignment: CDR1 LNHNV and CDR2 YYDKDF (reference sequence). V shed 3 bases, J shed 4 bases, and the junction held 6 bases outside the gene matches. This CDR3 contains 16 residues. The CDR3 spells CATSRERLAGYNEQFF. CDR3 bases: TGTGCCACCAGCAGGGAGAGACTAGCGGGTTACAATGAGCAGTTCTTC. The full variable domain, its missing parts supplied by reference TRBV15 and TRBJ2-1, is DAMVIQNPRYQVTQFGKPVTLSCSQTLNHNVMYWYQQKSSQAPKLLFHYYDKDFNNEADTPDNFQSRRPNTSFCFLDIRSPGLGDTAMYLCATSRERLAGYNEQFFGPGTRLTVL.

DNA for the CDR3: TGTGCCAGTAGACGGGACAGGGAGGCCGGGGAGCTGTTTTTT. It codes for CASRRDREAGELFF. The V gene is TRBV19, the J gene TRBJ2-2; 9 bases line up with TRBD1. Germline-derived CDR1 and CDR2 are LNHDA and SQIVND (reference sequence). This CDR3 has 14 residues. Trimming cost V 6 bases and J 6 bases; bases outside gene matches: 5.

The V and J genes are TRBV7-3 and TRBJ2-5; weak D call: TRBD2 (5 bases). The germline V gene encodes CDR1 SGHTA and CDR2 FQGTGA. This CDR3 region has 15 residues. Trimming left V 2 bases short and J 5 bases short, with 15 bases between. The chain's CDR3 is CASSLGGSFGETQYF. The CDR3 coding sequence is TGTGCCAGCAGCTTAGGAGGATCATTTGGCGAGACCCAGTACTTC.

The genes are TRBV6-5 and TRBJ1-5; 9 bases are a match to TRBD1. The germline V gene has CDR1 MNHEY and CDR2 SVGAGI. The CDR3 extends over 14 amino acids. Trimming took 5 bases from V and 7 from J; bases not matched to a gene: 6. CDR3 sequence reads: CASSPYRGHQPQHF. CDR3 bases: TGTGCCAGCAGTCCTTACAGGGGGCACCAGCCCCAGCATTTT.

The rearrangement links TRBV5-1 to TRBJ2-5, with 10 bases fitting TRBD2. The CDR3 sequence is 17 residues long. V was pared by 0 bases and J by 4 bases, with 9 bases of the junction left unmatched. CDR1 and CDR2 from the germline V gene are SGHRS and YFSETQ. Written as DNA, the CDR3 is TGCGCCAGCAGCTTGGCCGTTGGACTAGCGGAGGGAGAGACCCAGTACTTC. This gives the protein CASSLAVGLAEGETQYF.

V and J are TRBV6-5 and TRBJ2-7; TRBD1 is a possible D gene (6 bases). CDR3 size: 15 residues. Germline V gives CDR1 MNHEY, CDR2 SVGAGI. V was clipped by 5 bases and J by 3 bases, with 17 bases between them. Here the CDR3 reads CASSTVPDSFYEQYF. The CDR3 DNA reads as TGTGCCAGCAGTACCGTCCCGGACAGTTTCTACGAGCAGTACTTC.